One sample yielded the 3 T cell receptor beta chains listed below, sequenced in a study of cytomegalovirus exposure and HLA in healthy donors. This PCR relied on a set of 60 Vbeta primers and 13 Jbeta primers. The table came from immunoSEQ multiplex PCR; TCRdb's copy has only in-frame clones and leaves some out. The repertoire has over 100,000 clones, 75% to 90% of them found once; the top ten carry about 8.1%. Sequencing used PBMCs. The receptors come from a woman between 50 and 59 years old in good health and CMV-seropositive.

The chain recombines TRBV2 with TRBJ2-5, with 8 positions matching TRBD2. The CDR3 has 15 amino acids. The germline V gene has CDR1 SNHLY and CDR2 FYNNEI. The junction had 10 bases not matched to a gene; V was cut back by 6 bases and J by 4 bases. The CDR3 coding sequence is TGTGCCAGCAGCCCGGGACTAGGAAAAGGAGAGACCCAGTACTTC. This encodes CASSPGLGKGETQYF.

This clone was detected only a few times. The rearrangement uses TRBV9 and TRBJ2-1; 11 nucleotides line up with TRBD2. The CDR3 has 15 residues. Germline-derived CDR1 and CDR2 are SGDLS and YYNGEE. Losses at the gene ends were 3 bases for V and 3 bases for J; bases not matched to a gene: 2. The CDR3 loop reads CASSGTSGSYNEQFF. CDR3 DNA sequence: TGTGCCAGCAGCGGAACTAGCGGGAGCTACAATGAGCAGTTCTTC.

CDR3 nucleotides: TGCGCCAGCAGCCCAGGGACTAGCTCAAATGAGCAGTTCTTC. It yields the protein CASSPGTSSNEQFF. This rearrangement joins TRBV5-1 to TRBJ2-1, with 9 bases matching TRBD2. The CDR3 is made up of 14 amino acids. Germline assignment: CDR1 SGHRS and CDR2 YFSETQ. V dropped 4 bases and J dropped 7; count of bases not matched to a gene: 6.